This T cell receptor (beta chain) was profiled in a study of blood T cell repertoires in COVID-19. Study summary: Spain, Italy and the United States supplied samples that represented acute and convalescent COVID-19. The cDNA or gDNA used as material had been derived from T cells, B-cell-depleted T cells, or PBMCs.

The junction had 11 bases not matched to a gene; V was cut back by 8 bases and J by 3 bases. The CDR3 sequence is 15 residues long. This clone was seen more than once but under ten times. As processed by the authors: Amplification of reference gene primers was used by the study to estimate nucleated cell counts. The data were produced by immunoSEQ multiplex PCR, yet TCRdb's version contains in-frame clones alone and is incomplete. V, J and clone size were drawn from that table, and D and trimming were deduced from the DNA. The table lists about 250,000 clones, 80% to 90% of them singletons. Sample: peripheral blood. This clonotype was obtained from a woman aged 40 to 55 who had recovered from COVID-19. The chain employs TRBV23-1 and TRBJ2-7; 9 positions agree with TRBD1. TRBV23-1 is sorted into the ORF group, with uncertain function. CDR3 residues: CASRPPGQGFYEQYF. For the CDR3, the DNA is TGCGCCAGCCGCCCACCCGGACAGGGGTTCTACGAGCAGTACTTC.